The entry that follows covers one TCR beta chain sequence. The CDR3 consists of 15 residues. V was pared by 5 bases and J by 5 bases, with 8 bases of the junction left unmatched. Germline values: CDR1 MNHEY, CDR2 SMNVEV (reference sequence). This sample is part of a study of blood T cell repertoires in COVID-19. About the research overall: Collection of acute and convalescent COVID-19 samples took place in the United States, Italy and Spain. In each case, the material was cDNA or gDNA derived from T cells, B-cell-depleted T cells, or PBMCs.

In the original analysis: Cell counts per sample came from amplifying reference gene primers. Some clones are missing from TCRdb's copy, which holds only in-frame ones; the method was immunoSEQ multiplex PCR. The V and J calls and clone size are taken from that table; D and trimming were inferred from the DNA. This repertoire shows about 100,000 clones, more than 65% found once; its top ten account for roughly 29%. The receptor's source is a man aged 65 to 85 with active or convalescent COVID-19. Sequencing was carried out using peripheral blood. The rearrangement uses TRBV27 and TRBJ2-1, with 8 bases that match TRBD2. For the CDR3, the DNA is TGTGCCAGCAGTCAGCTTAGCGGGGCCGACAATGAGCAGTTCTTC. The encoded protein is CASSQLSGADNEQFF.